This entry lists 27 T cell receptor beta chains sequenced from one sample in a study of blood T cell repertoires in COVID-19. The protocol was immunoSEQ multiplex PCR, while the TCRdb copy is restricted to in-frame clones and leaves out a portion. This table has around 260,000 clones, 83% appearing once. The source material was peripheral blood. The receptors stem from a woman aged 45-59 years who had recovered from COVID-19.

This chain links TRBV7-2 with TRBJ1-6, with TRBD1 matching 8 bases. V dropped 2 bases and J dropped 7; count of bases not matched to a gene: 4. The germline CDR1 and CDR2 sequences are SGHTA and FQGNSA. The CDR3 covers 15 residues. The CDR3 nucleotides are TGTGCCAGCAGCTTAAACCAGGGGGCCAATTCACCCCTCCACTTT. Protein product: CASSLNQGANSPLHF. Variable domain in full (rest from reference TRBV7-2 and TRBJ1-6): GAGVSQSPSNKVTEKGKDVELRCDPISGHTALYWYRQSLGQGLEFLIYFQGNSAPDKSGLPSDRFSAERTGGSVSTLTIQRTQQEDSAVYLCASSLNQGANSPLHFGNGTRLTVT.

This clone was seen just once. This sequence joins TRBV4-2 and TRBJ2-7; 9 nucleotides line up with TRBD2. Germline assignment: CDR1 LGHNA and CDR2 YNFKEQ. Trimming took 0 bases from V and 2 from J; bases not matched to a gene: 8. CDR3 length: 17 residues. As DNA, the CDR3 is TGTGCCAGCAGCCAAGAAGGGAGCGGGGGGCAGACCTACGAGCAGTACTTC. Translated, it gives CASSQEGSGGQTYEQYF.

The chain is built from TRBV11-3 and TRBJ2-3; 12 bases are shared with TRBD1. This CDR3 is 15 amino acids long. The V gene's germline CDR1 is SGHNT and CDR2 YENEEA. The ends lost 4 bases at V and 4 bases at J; junction bases unmatched: 3. CDR3 DNA sequence: TGTGCCAGCAGCTCCCGGGACAGGGGGCCAGATACGCAGTATTTT. Its translation is CASSSRDRGPDTQYF.

V and J are TRBV7-9 and TRBJ2-5; tentative D call: TRBD2 (5 bases). V lost 5 bases, J lost 2 bases, and 9 bases lay in between. This CDR3 has 13 residues. Germline V lookup: CDR1 SEHNR, CDR2 FQNEAQ (reference sequence). The CDR3 DNA reads TGTGCCAGCAGCCCCCGGACTCAAGAGACCCAGTACTTC. Its translation: CASSPRTQETQYF.

The chain is built from TRBV19 and TRBJ1-1; no clear D. V lost 7 bases and J lost 3, with 9 bases in between. The CDR3 is 12 amino acids. Per the germline V gene, CDR1 is LNHDA and CDR2 is SQIVND (reference sequence). The CDR3 DNA reads as TGTGCCAGTATGGGGAGTTACACTGAAGCTTTCTTT. The encoded protein is CASMGSYTEAFF.

This chain joins TRBV19 and TRBJ2-2; TRBD2 might be the D (6 bases). The CDR3 is 15 amino acids. Germline V lookup: CDR1 LNHDA, CDR2 SQIVND (reference sequence). With 4 bases removed from V and 1 base from J, the gap between germline ends came to 10 bases. CDR3 in amino acids: CASSTWRENTGELFF. In DNA, the CDR3 is TGTGCCAGTAGTACGTGGCGGGAGAACACCGGGGAGCTGTTTTTT.

This chain joins TRBV20-1 and TRBJ1-1; possible D gene TRBD1, 6 bases. Looked up from germline, CDR1 is DFQATT and CDR2 is SNEGSKA (reference sequence). This CDR3 is built from 11 residues. V was cut by 7 bases and J by 13 bases, with 19 bases left in between. The CDR3, as DNA: TGCAGTGTCGGGACACCTAACATTGGTTTCTTT. It is translated as CSVGTPNIGFF.

V and J are TRBV7-6 and TRBJ1-3, with D perhaps TRBD1 (6 bases). The CDR3 contains 16 residues. Trimming removed 1 base from V and 1 base from J, with 11 bases in between. From germline, CDR1 is SGHVS and CDR2 FNYEAQ. The CDR3 sequence: CASSLGGGLSGNTIYF. CDR3 nucleotides: TGTGCCAGCAGCTTAGGCGGGGGCCTTTCTGGAAACACCATATATTTT.

V usage is TRBV4-1 and J usage is TRBJ2-1; 10 bases map to TRBD1. Trimming removed 3 bases from V and 9 bases from J; junction bases left unmatched: 11. This CDR3 contains 16 residues. CDR1 and CDR2 from the germline V gene are MGHRA and YSYEKL. As DNA, the CDR3 is TGCGCCAGCAGCCACTCCGGGACAGGGGAAATTTTTGAGCAGTTCTTC. Translation: CASSHSGTGEIFEQFF.

Concerning this clone: One junction end does not reproduce the germline sequence, and a read error may be involved. The chain uses TRBV7-9 and TRBJ2-7; a weak D match, TRBD2 (5 bases). CDR1 is SEHNR and CDR2 is FQNEAQ in the germline V gene (reference sequence). This CDR3 spans 13 amino acids. CDR3 amino acids: CASSLGGSSEQYF. DNA of the CDR3: TGTGCCAGCAGCTTAGGCGGGTCCTCCGAGCAGTACTTC.

The genes are TRBV19 and TRBJ2-1; 13 bases are a match to TRBD2. The CDR3 runs to 19 residues. V dropped 5 bases and J dropped 1; count of bases not matched to a gene: 11. Germline loops: CDR1 LNHDA, CDR2 SQIVND (reference sequence). CDR3 region: CASSPRGLAGPFSYNEQFF. As DNA, the CDR3 is TGTGCCAGTAGTCCCCGGGGACTAGCGGGGCCTTTTTCCTACAATGAGCAGTTCTTC.

The V and J genes are TRBV28 and TRBJ2-5; D gene unclear. Germline V gene sequence: CDR1 MDHEN, CDR2 SYDVKM. The CDR3 consists of 16 residues. V lost 7 bases, J lost 0 bases, and 18 bases lay in between. CDR3 region: CASTTSPNYYQETQYF. Written as DNA, the CDR3 is TGTGCCAGCACCACCTCCCCCAATTACTACCAAGAGACCCAGTACTTC.

This sequence joins TRBV27 and TRBJ2-7; D possibly corresponds to TRBD1 (5 bases). The CDR3 is 13 amino acids. The germline gives CDR1 MNHEY, CDR2 SMNVEV (reference sequence). Deletions cut 5 bases from V and 3 bases from J, with 11 bases between. Written as DNA, the CDR3 is TGTGCCAGCAGTGACAGACGAGGCTACGAGCAGTACTTC. Translation gives CASSDRRGYEQYF.

The genes are TRBV5-8 and TRBJ2-6, with a tentative D call TRBD1 (6 bases). The CDR3 runs to 18 residues. Trimming removed 5 bases at V and 0 bases at J, with 18 bases between. The germline gives CDR1 SGHTS, CDR2 YDEGEE. The CDR3 coding sequence is TGTGCCAGCAGAATTCAGGGGACGACTTTCTCTGGGGCCAACGTCCTGACTTTC. Its protein product is CASRIQGTTFSGANVLTF.

The chain employs TRBV5-6 and TRBJ1-2, with D possibly matching TRBD1 (6 bases). This CDR3 is 15 amino acids long. V was shortened by 0 bases and J by 5 bases, with 14 bases between the two germline ends. Germline CDR1 reads SGHDT; CDR2 reads YYEEEE. The CDR3 sequence is CASSLAGGVGYGYTF. The CDR3 region has the DNA TGTGCCAGCAGCTTGGCGGGGGGCGTGGGGTATGGCTACACCTTC. Supplemented by reference TRBV5-6 and TRBJ1-2, the full variable domain reads DAGVTQSPTHLIKTRGQQVTLRCSPKSGHDTVSWYQQALGQGPQFIFQYYEEEERQRGNFPDRFSGHQFPNYSSELNVNALLLGDSALYLCASSLAGGVGYGYTFGSGTRLTVV.

The chain employs TRBV10-3 and TRBJ2-3, with 14 bases identical to TRBD2. The germline CDR1 and CDR2 sequences are ENHRY and SYGVKD. The CDR3 is made up of 19 amino acids. V lost 4 bases to trimming and J lost 3 bases; unmatched junction nucleotides: 12. The CDR3 reads CAISGDNRTSGGITDTQYF. In nucleotides, the CDR3 is TGTGCCATCAGTGGGGACAATCGGACTAGCGGGGGGATTACAGATACGCAGTATTTT.

The chain employs TRBV18 and TRBJ2-1; D gene uncertain. Trimming removed 6 bases from V and 10 bases from J, with 10 bases in between. The CDR3 has 11 residues. Germline loops: CDR1 KGHSH, CDR2 LQKENI. CDR3 in amino acids: CASSQEQEQFF. CDR3 nucleotide sequence: TGTGCCAGCTCGCAAGAACAGGAGCAGTTCTTC.

The V gene is TRBV5-6, the J gene TRBJ1-1; the D is unclear. CDR3 length: 15 amino acids. Trimming cost V 0 bases and J 0 bases, with 9 bases left between them. Germline V lookup: CDR1 SGHDT, CDR2 YYEEEE. CDR3 in DNA: TGTGCCAGCAGCTTGGTGGGCGGGATGAACACTGAAGCTTTCTTT. This sequence encodes CASSLVGGMNTEAFF.

The rearrangement uses TRBV28 and TRBJ1-3, with 9 bases lining up with TRBD1. The J segment lost 3 bases and the V segment lost 1 base, leaving 1 base of the junction unmatched. The V gene's germline CDR1 is MDHEN and CDR2 SYDVKM. CDR3 length: 15 amino acids. The CDR3, as DNA: TGTGCCAGCAGTTTATCGGGACAGGGTGGAAACACCATATATTTT. Encoded protein: CASSLSGQGGNTIYF. The full variable domain, in which reference TRBV28 and TRBJ1-3 provide the parts outside the CDR3, is DVKVTQSSRYLVKRTGEKVFLECVQDMDHENMFWYRQDPGLGLRLIYFSYDVKMKEKGDIPEGYSVSREKKERFSLILESASTNQTSMYLCASSLSGQGGNTIYFGEGSWLTVV.

V usage is TRBV5-1 and J usage is TRBJ1-1; D is ambiguous. The CDR3 sequence is 15 residues long. V lost 0 bases to trimming and J lost 0 bases, with 9 bases between them. CDR1 and CDR2 from the germline V gene are SGHRS and YFSETQ. DNA for the CDR3: TGCGCCAGCAGCTTGGGGTTCGGGTTGAACACTGAAGCTTTCTTT. Amino acids: CASSLGFGLNTEAFF.

This sequence joins TRBV3-1 (or the pseudogene TRBV3-2) and TRBJ2-5, with no clear D. Trimming took off 1 base at V and 2 bases at J, with 5 bases between the two ends. Germline CDR1 and CDR2: LGHDT and YNNKEL (reference sequence). The CDR3 is 13 residues long. CDR3 nucleotide sequence: TGTGCCAGCAGCCAAGTGGAGCAAGAGACCCAGTACTTC. Its translation is CASSQVEQETQYF.

This sequence joins TRBV7-2 and TRBJ1-4; no definite D call. The V gene lost 5 bases and the J gene lost 7 bases, with 11 bases spanning the gap. Germline CDR1 reads SGHTA; CDR2 reads FQGNSA. The CDR3 spans 13 residues. The CDR3: CASSQKRAEKLFF. For the CDR3, the DNA is TGTGCCAGCAGCCAAAAGAGGGCTGAAAAACTGTTTTTT.

V and J are TRBV6-2 or TRBV6-3 and TRBJ1-2; the D gene is possibly TRBD1 (5 bases). Germline CDR1 reads MNHEY; CDR2 reads SVGEGT. This CDR3 has 18 residues. Trimming removed 0 bases at V and 4 bases at J, with 21 bases between. The CDR3 coding sequence is TGTGCCAGCAGTTACTCGAAGTTTCGGGCTAAAGGGGTCTATGGCTACACCTTC. Translating it yields CASSYSKFRAKGVYGYTF.

The genes are TRBV4-3 and TRBJ2-7, with 9 positions matching TRBD2. The ends lost 3 bases at V and 0 bases at J; junction bases unmatched: 6. Germline V gives CDR1 LGHNA, CDR2 YSLEER. The CDR3 loop spans 16 amino acids. CDR3 nucleotide sequence: TGCGCCAGCAGCCAGGCTCTAGCGGGAAGCTCCTACGAGCAGTACTTC. Its translation: CASSQALAGSSYEQYF.

The chain has TRBV11-1 and TRBJ1-1, with D perhaps matching TRBD1 (6 bases). CDR3 length: 15 amino acids. The germline V gene encodes CDR1 SGHAT and CDR2 FQDESV (reference sequence). V was trimmed by 8 bases and J by 3 bases, leaving 19 bases between them. The CDR3 reads CASGSVRGWDTEAFF. The CDR3 DNA sequence: TGTGCCAGCGGCTCCGTCAGGGGATGGGACACTGAAGCTTTCTTT.

The sample holds one count of this clone. The chain joins TRBV4-3 to TRBJ1-4, with a weak D call TRBD1 (5 bases). V was shortened by 0 bases and J by 8 bases, with 19 bases between the two germline ends. Germline V CDR1 and CDR2: LGHNA, YSLEER. This CDR3 comprises 17 residues. The CDR3 sequence: CASSQDRATAHQEKLFF. The CDR3 DNA reads as TGCGCCAGCAGCCAAGATCGCGCGACAGCGCACCAGGAAAAACTGTTTTTT.

This clone was detected once. The chain joins TRBV7-6 to TRBJ1-1; D gene ambiguous. This CDR3 contains 11 residues. The V end lost 5 bases, the J end lost 1 base, and 2 bases lay between the germline ends. Looked up from germline, CDR1 is SGHVS and CDR2 is FNYEAQ. CDR3 DNA: TGTGCCAGCAGCCAGAACACTGAAGCTTTCTTT. Translated: CASSQNTEAFF.